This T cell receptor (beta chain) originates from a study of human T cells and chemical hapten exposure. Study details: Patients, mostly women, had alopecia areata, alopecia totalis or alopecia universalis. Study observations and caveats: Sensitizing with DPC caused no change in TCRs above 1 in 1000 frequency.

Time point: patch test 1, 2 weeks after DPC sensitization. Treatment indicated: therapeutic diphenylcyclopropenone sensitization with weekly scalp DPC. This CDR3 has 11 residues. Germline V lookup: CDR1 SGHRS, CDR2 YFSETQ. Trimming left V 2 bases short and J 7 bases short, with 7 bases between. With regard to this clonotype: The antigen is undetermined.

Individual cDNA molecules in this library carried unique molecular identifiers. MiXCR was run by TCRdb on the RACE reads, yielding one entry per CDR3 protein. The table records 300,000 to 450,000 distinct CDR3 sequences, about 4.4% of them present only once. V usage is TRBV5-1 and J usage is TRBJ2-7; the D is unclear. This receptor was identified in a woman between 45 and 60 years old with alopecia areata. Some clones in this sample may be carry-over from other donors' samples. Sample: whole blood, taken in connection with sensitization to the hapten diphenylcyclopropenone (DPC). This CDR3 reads CASSFDWEQYF. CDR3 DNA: TGCGCCAGCAGCTTCGACTGGGAGCAGTACTTC.